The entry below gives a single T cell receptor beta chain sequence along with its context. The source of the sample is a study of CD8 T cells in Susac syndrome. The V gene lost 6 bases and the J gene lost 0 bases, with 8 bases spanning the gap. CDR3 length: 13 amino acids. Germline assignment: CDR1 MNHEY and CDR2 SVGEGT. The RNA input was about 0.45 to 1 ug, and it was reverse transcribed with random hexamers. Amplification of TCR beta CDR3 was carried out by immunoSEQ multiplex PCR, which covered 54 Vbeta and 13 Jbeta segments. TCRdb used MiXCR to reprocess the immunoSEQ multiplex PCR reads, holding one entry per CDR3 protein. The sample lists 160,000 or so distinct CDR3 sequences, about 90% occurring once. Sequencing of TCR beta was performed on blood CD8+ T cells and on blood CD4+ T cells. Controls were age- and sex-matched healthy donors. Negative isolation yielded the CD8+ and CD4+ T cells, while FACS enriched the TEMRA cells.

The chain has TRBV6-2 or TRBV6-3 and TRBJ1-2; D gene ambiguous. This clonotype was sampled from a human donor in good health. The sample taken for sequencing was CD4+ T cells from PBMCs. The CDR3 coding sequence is TGTGCCAGCAGGTCCGGTTCTAACTATGGCTACACCTTC. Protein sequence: CASRSGSNYGYTF.